These T cell receptor beta chains were read from a single sample in a study of post-analysis software for immune sequencing data. A single record per CDR3 protein comes from TCRdb applying MiXCR to the PCR reads. The profile shows more than 500,000 distinct CDR3 sequences, around a third of them singletons. Sequencing input: blood. The source is a girl aged 2-17 years with multiple sclerosis. CDR3s include the opening cysteine and the closing phenylalanine or tryptophan. A D gene is named only where the DNA matches it firmly. Size is omitted from some rows. Given values are once, few, many or a class for expanded clones.

clone_size d_call j_call v_call cdr3_aa cdr3_nt
NA NA TRBJ1-2 TRBV4-1 CASRHPLRGYTF TGCGCCAGCAGGCACCCCTTGCGGGGCTACACCTTC
NA TRBD2 TRBJ2-7 TRBV29-1 CSAERGGGQYF TGCAGCGCGGAGCGGGGAGGTGGGCAGTACTTC
NA NA TRBJ2-3 TRBV12-3/TRBV12-4 CASTLRRGTRADTQYF TGTGCCAGCACCTTAAGAAGGGGAACTAGAGCAGATACGCAGTATTTT
few NA TRBJ1-2 TRBV29-1 CSAIGLFNGYTF TGCAGCGCCATCGGTCTTTTTAATGGCTACACCTTC
NA TRBD2 TRBJ2-5 TRBV7-8 CASSLVAGGWEQYF TGTGCCAGCAGCTTAGTGGCGGGGGGTTGGGAGCAGTACTTC
NA NA TRBJ1-2 TRBV20-1 CSAPETTNYGYTF TGCAGTGCCCCTGAGACAACTAACTACGGCTACACCTTC
NA NA TRBJ2-3 TRBV5-8 CASSLEPGADTQYF TGTGCCAGCAGCTTGGAACCCGGCGCAGATACGCAGTATTTT
NA TRBD1 TRBJ1-1 TRBV7-9 CASNRGMNTEAFF TGTGCCAGCAACAGGGGCATGAACACTGAAGCTTTCTTT
few NA TRBJ1-2 TRBV14 CASRPASNYGYTF TGTGCCAGCAGGCCCGCTTCTAACTATGGCTACACCTTC
NA NA TRBJ2-5 TRBV11-2 CASSFTGTVQETQYF TGTGCCAGCAGTTTTACAGGGACCGTTCAAGAGACCCAGTACTTC
once TRBD2 TRBJ2-7 TRBV20-1 CSAGDFSGGAYEQYF TGCAGTGCCGGTGACTTTAGCGGGGGGGCCTACGAGCAGTACTTC
NA TRBD1 TRBJ2-7 TRBV5-1 CASRTDLGTVRSYEQYF TGCGCCAGCAGAACGGACCTAGGGACAGTGAGATCCTACGAGCAGTACTTC
NA NA TRBJ2-5 TRBV11-1 CASSSRTGAATQYF TGTGCCAGCAGTTCCCGTACGGGGGCGGCGACCCAGTACTTC
NA NA TRBJ2-1 TRBV7-8 CASSLEPTVQQFF TGTGCCAGCAGCTTAGAACCTACCGTACAGCAGTTCTTC
few NA TRBJ2-7 TRBV7-8 CASSLGSYGQYF TGTGCCAGCAGCTTAGGGAGCTACGGGCAGTACTTC
NA NA TRBJ1-2 TRBV7-2 CASSPPQINYGYTF TGTGCCAGCAGCCCCCCACAGATTAACTATGGCTACACCTTC
NA NA TRBJ1-5 TRBV6-5 CASSSDRKSNQPQHF TGTGCCAGCAGTAGCGACAGGAAGAGCAATCAGCCCCAGCATTTT
NA TRBD1 TRBJ1-1 TRBV20-1 CSAHNRDRVKNTEAFF TGCAGTGCTCACAACCGGGACAGGGTTAAGAACACTGAAGCTTTCTTT
few NA TRBJ1-4 TRBV5-6 CASSFSLNEKLFF TGTGCCAGCAGCTTCTCCCTTAATGAAAAACTGTTTTTT
few TRBD2 TRBJ2-7 TRBV20-1 CSARDQRGAAYEQYF TGCAGTGCTAGAGACCAGCGGGGGGCCGCCTACGAGCAGTACTTC
few NA TRBJ1-2 TRBV7-9 CASSLRQPGRGDYGYTF TGTGCCAGCAGCTTACGGCAACCCGGGCGGGGGGACTATGGCTACACCTTC
NA TRBD2 TRBJ2-1 TRBV7-3 CASSFTGTSDEQFF TGTGCCAGCAGCTTCACCGGGACTAGCGACGAGCAGTTCTTC
few NA TRBJ1-6 TRBV20-1 CSAIGRDVNTTPLHF TGCAGTGCTATAGGCCGGGACGTCAATACAACGCCCCTCCACTTT
NA NA TRBJ2-7 TRBV4-1 CASSPGSVNYEQYF TGCGCCAGCAGCCCGGGATCTGTAAACTACGAGCAGTACTTC
few TRBD1 TRBJ1-5 TRBV29-1 CSAGDSNNQPQHF TGCAGCGCCGGGGACAGCAACAATCAGCCCCAGCATTTT
few TRBD2 TRBJ2-5 TRBV6-5 CASSYGLAGVGGQETQYF TGTGCCAGCAGTTACGGGCTAGCGGGGGTCGGGGGCCAAGAGACCCAGTACTTC
few TRBD1 TRBJ1-2 TRBV7-2 CASSPQGTYGYTF TGTGCCAGCAGCCCACAGGGGACCTATGGCTACACCTTC
few NA TRBJ2-5 TRBV20-1 CSAPSLNSAEETQYF TGCAGTGCCCCCTCCCTGAATAGCGCGGAAGAGACCCAGTACTTC
NA NA TRBJ1-5 TRBV12-3/TRBV12-4 CASSPTAKGNQPQHF TGTGCCAGCAGTCCCACCGCCAAGGGCAATCAGCCCCAGCATTTT
few NA TRBJ1-1 TRBV29-1 CSVAESTLRSTEAFF TGCAGCGTTGCAGAATCAACACTACGAAGTACTGAAGCTTTCTTT
NA TRBD1 TRBJ2-7 TRBV19 CASSTSGTASYEQYF TGTGCCAGTAGTACCTCCGGGACAGCATCCTACGAGCAGTACTTC
few TRBD1 TRBJ2-5 TRBV12-3/TRBV12-4 CASRLGQSQETQYF TGTGCCAGCAGGTTGGGACAGAGCCAAGAGACCCAGTACTTC
many TRBD2 TRBJ2-1 TRBV2 CASSPRLAGYNEQFF TGTGCCAGCAGTCCCCGACTAGCGGGGTACAATGAGCAGTTCTTC
few NA TRBJ1-5 TRBV3-1 CASSPTLRGGQPQHF TGTGCCAGCAGCCCCACCCTCAGGGGAGGTCAGCCCCAGCATTTT
few TRBD2 TRBJ2-3 TRBV12-3/TRBV12-4 CASSRSGLAGDTQYF TGTGCCAGCAGTCGATCCGGACTAGCGGGAGATACGCAGTATTTT
NA NA TRBJ1-2 TRBV29-1 CGTFFSVCGYTF TGCGGGACATTTTTTAGCGTCTGTGGCTACACCTTC
NA TRBD2 TRBJ2-5 TRBV15 CATSRELTSTETQYF TGTGCCACCAGCAGAGAATTGACTAGCACGGAGACCCAGTACTTC
NA TRBD2 TRBJ2-1 TRBV5-1 CASSLVSGGAFGQQFF TGCGCCAGCAGCTTGGTTAGCGGGGGGGCCTTTGGGCAGCAGTTCTTC
NA NA TRBJ2-1 TRBV9 CASSVAVINNEQFF TGTGCCAGCAGCGTAGCTGTAATCAACAATGAGCAGTTCTTC
many NA TRBJ2-5 TRBV7-8 CASSSRETQYF TGTGCCAGCAGCTCTAGAGAGACCCAGTACTTC
few NA TRBJ1-6 TRBV6-5 CASKQYNSPLHF TGTGCCAGCAAACAGTATAATTCACCCCTCCACTTT
few TRBD2 TRBJ2-6 TRBV20-1 CSASPGGGGSGANVLTF TGCAGTGCTTCCCCCGGTGGCGGGGGATCTGGGGCCAACGTCCTGACTTTC
once NA TRBJ2-4 TRBV6-2/TRBV6-3 CASSRETQQYF TGTGCCAGCAGCCGCGAGACCCAACAGTACTTC
many TRBD2 TRBJ2-5 TRBV20-1 CSASGAGGLQETQYF TGCAGTGCATCTGGTGCGGGGGGGCTCCAAGAGACCCAGTACTTC
few NA TRBJ2-7 TRBV7-8 CASSLALQRAYEQYF TGTGCCAGCAGCTTAGCCTTACAAAGGGCGTACGAGCAGTACTTC